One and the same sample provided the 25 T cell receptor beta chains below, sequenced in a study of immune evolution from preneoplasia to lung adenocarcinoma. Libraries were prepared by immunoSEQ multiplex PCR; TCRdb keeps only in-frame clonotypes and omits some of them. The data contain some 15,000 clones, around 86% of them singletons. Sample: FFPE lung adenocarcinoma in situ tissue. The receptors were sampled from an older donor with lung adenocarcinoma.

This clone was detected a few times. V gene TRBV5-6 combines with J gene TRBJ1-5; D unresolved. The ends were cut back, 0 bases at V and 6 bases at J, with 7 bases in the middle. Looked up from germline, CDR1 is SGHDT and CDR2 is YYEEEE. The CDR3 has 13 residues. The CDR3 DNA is TGTGCCAGCAGCTTGGGAGGTTCTCAGCCCCAGCATTTT. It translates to CASSLGGSQPQHF.

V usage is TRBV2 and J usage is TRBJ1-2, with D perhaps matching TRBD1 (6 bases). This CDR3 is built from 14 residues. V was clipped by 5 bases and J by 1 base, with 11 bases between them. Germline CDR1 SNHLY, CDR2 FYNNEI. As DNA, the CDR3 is TGTGCCAGCAGTCCCGGGACACATAACTATGGCTACACCTTC. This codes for CASSPGTHNYGYTF. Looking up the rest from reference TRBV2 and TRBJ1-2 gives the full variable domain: EPEVTQTPSHQVTQMGQEVILRCVPISNHLYFYWYRQILGQKVEFLVSFYNNEISEKSEIFDDQFSVERPDGSNFTLKIRSTKLEDSAMYFCASSPGTHNYGYTFGSGTRLTVV.

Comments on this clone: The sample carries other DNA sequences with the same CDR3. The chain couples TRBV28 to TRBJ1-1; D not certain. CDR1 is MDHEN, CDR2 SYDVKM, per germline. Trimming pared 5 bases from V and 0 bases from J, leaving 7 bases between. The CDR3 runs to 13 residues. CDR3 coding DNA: TGTGCCAGCAGTCTCCAGGTGAACACTGAAGCTTTCTTT. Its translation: CASSLQVNTEAFF. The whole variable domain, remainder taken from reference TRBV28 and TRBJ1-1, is DVKVTQSSRYLVKRTGEKVFLECVQDMDHENMFWYRQDPGLGLRLIYFSYDVKMKEKGDIPEGYSVSREKKERFSLILESASTNQTSMYLCASSLQVNTEAFFGQGTRLTVV.

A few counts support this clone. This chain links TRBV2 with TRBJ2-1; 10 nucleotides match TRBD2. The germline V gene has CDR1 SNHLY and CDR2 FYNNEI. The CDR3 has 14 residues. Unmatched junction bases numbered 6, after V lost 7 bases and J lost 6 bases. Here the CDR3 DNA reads TGTGCCAGCAACCTAGCGGGAGTGCGCAATGAGCAGTTCTTC. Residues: CASNLAGVRNEQFF.

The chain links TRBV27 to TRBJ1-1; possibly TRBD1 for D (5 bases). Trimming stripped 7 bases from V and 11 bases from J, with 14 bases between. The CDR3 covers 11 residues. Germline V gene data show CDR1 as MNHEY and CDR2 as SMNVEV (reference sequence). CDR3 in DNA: TGTGCCAGCACCTGGGGGGAAGTTGCTTTCTTT. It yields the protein CASTWGEVAFF.

CDR3 protein: CAWSSGHFTGELFF. CDR3 nucleotides: TGTGCCTGGAGTTCAGGACATTTCACCGGGGAGCTGTTTTTT. The rearrangement joins TRBV30 to TRBJ2-2; a possible D gene is TRBD1 (5 bases). The V gene's germline CDR1 is GTSNPN and CDR2 SVGIG (reference sequence). Trimming shortened V by 2 bases and J by 4 bases, and 11 bases separated the two germline ends. The CDR3 spans 14 residues.

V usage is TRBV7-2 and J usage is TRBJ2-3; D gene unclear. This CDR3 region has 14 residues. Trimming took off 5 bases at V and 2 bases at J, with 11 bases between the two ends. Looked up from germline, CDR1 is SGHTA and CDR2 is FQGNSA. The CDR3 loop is CASSPSQLTDTQYF. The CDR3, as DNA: TGTGCCAGCAGCCCCTCACAACTCACAGATACGCAGTATTTT.

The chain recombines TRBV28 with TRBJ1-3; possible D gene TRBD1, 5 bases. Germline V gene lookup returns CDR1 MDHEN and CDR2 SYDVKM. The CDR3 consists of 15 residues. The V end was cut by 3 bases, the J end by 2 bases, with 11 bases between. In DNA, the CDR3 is TGTGCCAGCAGTTTGGTGGGGACTACTGGAAACACCATATATTTT. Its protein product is CASSLVGTTGNTIYF.

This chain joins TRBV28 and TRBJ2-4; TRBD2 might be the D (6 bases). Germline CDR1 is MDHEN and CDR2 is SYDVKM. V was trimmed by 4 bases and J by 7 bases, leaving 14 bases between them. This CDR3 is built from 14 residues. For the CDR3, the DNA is TGTGCCAGCAGTTCGGGGGACTGGGGGAACATTCAGTACTTC. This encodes CASSSGDWGNIQYF. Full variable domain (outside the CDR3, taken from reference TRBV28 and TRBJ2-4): DVKVTQSSRYLVKRTGEKVFLECVQDMDHENMFWYRQDPGLGLRLIYFSYDVKMKEKGDIPEGYSVSREKKERFSLILESASTNQTSMYLCASSSGDWGNIQYFGAGTRLSVL.

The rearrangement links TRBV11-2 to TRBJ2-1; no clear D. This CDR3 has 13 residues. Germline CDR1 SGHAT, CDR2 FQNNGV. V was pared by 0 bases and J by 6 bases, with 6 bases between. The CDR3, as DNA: TGTGCCAGCAGCTTAGATCCCCCCAATGAGCAGTTCTTC. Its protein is CASSLDPPNEQFF. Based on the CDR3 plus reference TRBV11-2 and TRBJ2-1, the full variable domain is EAGVAQSPRYKIIEKRQSVAFWCNPISGHATLYWYQQILGQGPKLLIQFQNNGVVDDSQLPKDRFSAERLKGVDSTLKIQPAKLEDSAVYLCASSLDPPNEQFFGPGTRLTVL.

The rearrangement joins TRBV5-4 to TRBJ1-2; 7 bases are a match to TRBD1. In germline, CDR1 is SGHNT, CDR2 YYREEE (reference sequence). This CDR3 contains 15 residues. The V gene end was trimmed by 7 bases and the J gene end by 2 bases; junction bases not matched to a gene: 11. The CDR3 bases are TGTGCCAGCGGTAAAAGACAGGGCGACAACTATGGCTACACCTTC. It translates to CASGKRQGDNYGYTF.

The chain's CDR3 is CASTPLAGPGNTIYF. CDR3 DNA: TGTGCCAGTACCCCGCTTGCAGGCCCTGGAAACACCATATATTTT. V and J are TRBV19 and TRBJ1-3; the D is unclear. Germline assignment: CDR1 LNHDA and CDR2 SQIVND (reference sequence). Trimming pared 7 bases from V and 2 bases from J, leaving 15 bases between. CDR3 length: 15 residues.

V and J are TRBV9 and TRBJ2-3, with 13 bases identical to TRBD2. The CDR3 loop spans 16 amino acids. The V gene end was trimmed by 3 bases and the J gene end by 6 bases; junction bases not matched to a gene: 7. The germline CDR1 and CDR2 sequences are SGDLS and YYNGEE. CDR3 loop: CASSGGLAGASDTQYF. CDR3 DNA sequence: TGTGCCAGCAGCGGAGGACTAGCGGGAGCATCTGATACGCAGTATTTT.

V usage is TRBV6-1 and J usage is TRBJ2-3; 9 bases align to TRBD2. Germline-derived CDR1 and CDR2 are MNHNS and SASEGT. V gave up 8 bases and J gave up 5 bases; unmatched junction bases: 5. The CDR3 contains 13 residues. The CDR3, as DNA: TGTGCCAGCTTAGCGGGAGCGAGAGATACGCAGTATTTT. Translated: CASLAGARDTQYF.

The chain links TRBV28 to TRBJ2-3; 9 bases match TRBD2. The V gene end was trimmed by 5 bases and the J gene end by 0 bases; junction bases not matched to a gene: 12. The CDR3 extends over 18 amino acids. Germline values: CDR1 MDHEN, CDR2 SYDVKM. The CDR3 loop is CASSPQCSGGFSTDTQYF. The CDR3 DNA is TGTGCCAGCAGTCCCCAGTGTAGCGGGGGTTTTAGCACAGATACGCAGTATTTT.

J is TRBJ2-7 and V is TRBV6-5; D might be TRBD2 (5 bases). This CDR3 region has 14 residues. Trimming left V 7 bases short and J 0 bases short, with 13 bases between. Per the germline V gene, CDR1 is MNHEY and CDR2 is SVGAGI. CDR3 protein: CASKKPGSSYEQYF. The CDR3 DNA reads TGTGCCAGCAAAAAACCGGGAAGCTCCTACGAGCAGTACTTC.

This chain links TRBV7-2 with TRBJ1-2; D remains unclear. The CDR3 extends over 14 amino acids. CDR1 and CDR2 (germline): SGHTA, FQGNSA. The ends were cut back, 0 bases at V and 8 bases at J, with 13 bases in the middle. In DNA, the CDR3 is TGTGCCAGCAGCTTAGCAGACGGAATGGGAGGCTACACCTTC. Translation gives CASSLADGMGGYTF.

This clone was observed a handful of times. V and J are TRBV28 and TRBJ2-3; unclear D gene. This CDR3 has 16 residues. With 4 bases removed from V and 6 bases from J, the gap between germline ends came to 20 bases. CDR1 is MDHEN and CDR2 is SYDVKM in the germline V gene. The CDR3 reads CASSSTRPDQGDTQYF. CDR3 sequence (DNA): TGTGCCAGCAGTTCCACCCGCCCAGACCAAGGGGATACGCAGTATTTT.

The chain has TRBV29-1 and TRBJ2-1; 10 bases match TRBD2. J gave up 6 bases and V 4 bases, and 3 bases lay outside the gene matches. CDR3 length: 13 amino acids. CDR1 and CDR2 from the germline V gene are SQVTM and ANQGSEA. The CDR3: CSVATSGTNEQFF. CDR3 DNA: TGCAGCGTTGCAACTAGCGGGACCAATGAGCAGTTCTTC.

The CDR3 coding sequence is TGTGCCAGCAGCCAGGAGTTGAACACTGAAGCTTTCTTT. It codes for CASSQELNTEAFF. The genes are TRBV5-4 and TRBJ1-1; D is undetermined. The CDR3 loop spans 13 amino acids. V was cut by 4 bases and J by 0 bases, with 7 bases left in between. CDR1 SGHNT and CDR2 YYREEE come from the germline V gene (reference sequence). The variable domain in full, with the rest retrieved from reference TRBV5-4 and TRBJ1-1, is ETGVTQSPTHLIKTRGQQVTLRCSSQSGHNTVSWYQQALGQGPQFIFQYYREEENGRGNFPPRFSGLQFPNYSSELNVNALELDDSALYLCASSQELNTEAFFGQGTRLTVV.

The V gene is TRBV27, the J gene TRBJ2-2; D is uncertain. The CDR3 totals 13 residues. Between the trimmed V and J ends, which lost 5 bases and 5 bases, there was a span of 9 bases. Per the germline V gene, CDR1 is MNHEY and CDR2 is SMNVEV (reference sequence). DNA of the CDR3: TGTGCCAGCAGTCCCTTGTGGACCGGGGAGCTGTTTTTT. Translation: CASSPLWTGELFF.

Here the CDR3 DNA reads TGTGCCAGCAGCTTTAGACAGGAGGTCTACGAAAAACTGTTTTTT. This encodes CASSFRQEVYEKLFF. The rearrangement links TRBV2 to TRBJ1-4; D is possibly TRBD1 (6 bases). V lost 6 bases and J 8 bases, leaving 19 bases between the germline ends. This CDR3 is built from 15 residues. CDR1 SNHLY and CDR2 FYNNEI come from the germline V gene.

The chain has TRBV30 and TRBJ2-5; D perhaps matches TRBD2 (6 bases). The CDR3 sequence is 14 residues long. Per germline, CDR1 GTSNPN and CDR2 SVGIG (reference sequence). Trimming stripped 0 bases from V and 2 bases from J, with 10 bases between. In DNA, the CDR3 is TGTGCCTGGAGTGTACATAGCGGACAAGAGACCCAGTACTTC. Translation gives CAWSVHSGQETQYF. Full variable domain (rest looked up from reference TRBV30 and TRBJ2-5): SQTIHQWPATLVQPVGSPLSLECTVEGTSNPNLYWYRQAAGRGLQLLFYSVGIGQISSEVPQNLSASRPQDRQFILSSKKLLLSDSGFYLCAWSVHSGQETQYFGPGTRLLVL.

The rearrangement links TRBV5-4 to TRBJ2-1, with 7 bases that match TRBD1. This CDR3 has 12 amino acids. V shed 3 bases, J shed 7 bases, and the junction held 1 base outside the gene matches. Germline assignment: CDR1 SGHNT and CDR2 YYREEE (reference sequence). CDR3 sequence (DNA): TGTGCCAGCAGCTCCAGGGGGAATGAGCAGTTCTTC. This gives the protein CASSSRGNEQFF.

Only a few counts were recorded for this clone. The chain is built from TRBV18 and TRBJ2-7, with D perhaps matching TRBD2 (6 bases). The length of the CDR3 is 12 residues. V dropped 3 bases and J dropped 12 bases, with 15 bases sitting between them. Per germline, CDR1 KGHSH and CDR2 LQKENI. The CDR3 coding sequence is TGTGCCAGCTCACCGGGCGGGGCCCACGGGTACTTC. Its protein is CASSPGGAHGYF.